This TCR beta chain was captured by sequencing in a study of molecular identifiers for immune sequencing clone quantification. Across the whole study: RNA from approximately 20,000 or 100,000 naive CD8 cells was split five ways in replicates, with four sequenced.

This clonotype was recorded at least ten times. Germline V gives CDR1 SQVTM, CDR2 ANQGSEA. The CDR3 consists of 18 residues. V gave up 3 bases and J gave up 2 bases, with 24 bases separating them. Methods described previously were used for bulk TCR libraries, and listed TCR primers were applied. One entry per CDR3 protein, called by TCRdb with MiXCR from the PCR reads. The sample yields 300,000 to 350,000 distinct CDR3 sequences, roughly a fifth seen once. This TCR was sampled from a human donor in good health. Some libraries in this study had Jurkat cell RNA spiked in. The chain uses TRBV29-1 and TRBJ2-3; no definite D call. Sequencing was done on a sample of naive CD8+ T cells from blood, with Jurkat cell RNA spiked in. The subset is: FACS-sorted CD8+CD4-CCR7+CD45RA+ naive T cells. CDR3 sequence (DNA): TGCAGCGTTGATAGGTGGGATGTGTTAGGTCGTGTCACAGATACGCAGTATTTT. Its protein product is CSVDRWDVLGRVTDTQYF.